This is a list of T cell receptor beta chains from one sample in a study of blood T cell repertoires in COVID-19. TCRdb's copy holds only in-frame clones and misses some; the assay was immunoSEQ multiplex PCR. This sample has about 250,000 clones, with approximately 91% found just once. The specimen was peripheral blood. The source is a woman aged 40 to 50 who had recovered from COVID-19. CDR3s include the opening cysteine and the closing phenylalanine or tryptophan. Each record gives: V gene, J gene, D gene, clone size, CDR3 protein, CDR3 DNA. The D gene is left open where the match is weak. A clone size is listed for some rows: how often the clone was seen (once, few, many), or a class if it is expanded.

>TRBV28|TRBJ2-4|TRBD2|-
CASQLAGDVAKNIQYF
TGTGCCAGCCAACTAGCGGGGGACGTAGCCAAAAACATTCAGTACTTC
>TRBV7-2|TRBJ1-2|TRBD1|-
CASSYGTGHGYTF
TGTGCCAGCAGCTACGGGACAGGGCATGGCTACACCTTC
>TRBV6-6|TRBJ2-7|TRBD1|-
CASSTRTGLSEQYF
TGTGCCAGCAGTACCCGGACAGGGTTGAGCGAGCAGTACTTC
>TRBV28|TRBJ1-4|-|-
CASSLWGAANEKLFF
TGTGCCAGCAGTTTATGGGGGGCGGCTAATGAAAAACTGTTTTTT
>TRBV27|TRBJ1-5|TRBD1|-
CASSRTGGSSNQPQHF
TGTGCCAGCAGCCGGACAGGGGGTTCCAGCAATCAGCCCCAGCATTTT
>TRBV29-1|TRBJ1-4|-|-
CSVGVPGNEKLFF
TGCAGCGTTGGGGTCCCAGGGAATGAAAAACTGTTTTTT
>TRBV28|TRBJ1-3|-|-
CASRDLGIVGNTIYF
TGTGCCAGCAGGGACTTAGGCATAGTGGGAAACACCATATATTTT
>TRBV19|TRBJ1-5|TRBD1|-
CASSIRGQGSNQPQHF
TGTGCCAGTAGTATCCGGGGACAGGGGAGCAATCAGCCCCAGCATTTT
>TRBV18|TRBJ2-3|TRBD2|once
CASSPVLPGGTDTQYF
TGTGCCAGCTCACCCGTCCTACCGGGGGGAACAGATACGCAGTATTTT
>TRBV27|TRBJ2-3|TRBD2|-
CASSLTFGTSGITDTQYF
TGTGCCAGCAGTTTAACCTTTGGGACTAGCGGGATCACAGATACGCAGTATTTT
>TRBV30|TRBJ1-5|TRBD1|once
CAGGTGNQPQHF
TGTGCCGGGGGGACAGGCAATCAGCCCCAGCATTTT
>TRBV7-9|TRBJ1-4|TRBD1|-
CASSIRPPGTGLEKLFF
TGTGCCAGCAGCATCCGACCCCCCGGGACAGGTCTTGAAAAACTGTTTTTT
>TRBV5-5|TRBJ2-3|TRBD1|-
CASATGTGVADTQYF
TGTGCCAGCGCAACCGGGACAGGGGTGGCAGATACGCAGTATTTT
>TRBV19|TRBJ1-5|TRBD1|-
CASAGFGTGGRFNSNQPQHF
TGTGCCTCCGCGGGATTCGGGACAGGGGGCCGTTTTAATAGCAATCAGCCCCAGCATTTT
>TRBV28|TRBJ2-5|TRBD2|-
CASSALLAGGAETQYF
TGTGCCAGCAGTGCATTACTAGCGGGAGGCGCAGAGACCCAGTACTTC
>TRBV11-2|TRBJ1-4|-|once
CASSLAGMGEKLFF
TGTGCCAGCAGCTTAGCCGGGATGGGTGAAAAACTGTTTTTT
>TRBV28|TRBJ1-1|-|-
CASTLRGEGAEAFF
TGTGCCAGCACCCTCAGGGGTGAGGGGGCTGAAGCTTTCTTT
>TRBV5-1|TRBJ2-3|TRBD2|-
CASSPGTSGGPNTDTQYF
TGCGCCAGCAGCCCAGGGACTAGCGGGGGACCTAACACAGATACGCAGTATTTT
>TRBV10-3|TRBJ1-1|TRBD1|-
CAISESGIGWTGVLTEAFF
TGTGCCATCAGTGAGTCAGGGATCGGGTGGACAGGGGTCCTCACTGAAGCTTTCTTT
>TRBV6-2/TRBV6-3|TRBJ2-5|-|-
CASSYLTGAQETQYF
TGTGCCAGCAGTTACCTAACTGGGGCACAAGAGACCCAGTACTTC
>TRBV7-2|TRBJ1-3|TRBD1|-
CASSVTGTEVGNTIYF
TGTGCCAGCAGCGTAACCGGGACAGAGGTTGGAAACACCATATATTTT
>TRBV19|TRBJ2-2|-|-
CASSMPPSRPTGELFF
TGTGCCAGTAGTATGCCCCCCTCTAGGCCCACCGGGGAGCTGTTTTTT
>TRBV5-1|TRBJ2-3|TRBD1|-
CASSGQDTDTQYF
TGCGCCAGCAGCGGACAGGACACAGATACGCAGTATTTT
>TRBV5-6|TRBJ2-3|-|-
CASSLPGVGTDTQYF
TGTGCCAGCAGCTTGCCGGGAGTGGGAACGGATACGCAGTATTTT
>TRBV5-4|TRBJ1-6|TRBD1|-
CASSPWTGGDNSPLHF
TGTGCCAGCAGCCCGTGGACAGGGGGTGATAATTCACCCCTCCACTTT
>TRBV4-2|TRBJ2-1|TRBD2|-
CASSQEGTSGAREQFF
TGTGCCAGCAGCCAAGAAGGGACTAGCGGGGCTAGAGAGCAGTTCTTC
>TRBV11-2|TRBJ1-5|TRBD1|once
CASSAGTGNQPQHF
TGTGCCAGCAGCGCGGGGACAGGCAATCAGCCCCAGCATTTT
>TRBV5-5|TRBJ2-1|TRBD1|-
CASSTSDRGQVKQFF
TGTGCCAGCAGCACCTCTGACAGGGGGCAAGTAAAGCAGTTCTTC
>TRBV5-6|TRBJ2-3|TRBD2|few
CASSLGLAEGNTQYF
TGTGCCAGCAGCCTGGGACTAGCGGAGGGGAATACGCAGTATTTT
>TRBV6-5|TRBJ1-2|-|-
CASSYSRVEYGYTF
TGTGCCAGCAGTTACTCGCGGGTAGAGTATGGCTACACCTTC
>TRBV11-2|TRBJ1-2|TRBD1|-
CASFTGAGGLYGYTF
TGTGCCAGCTTTACTGGGGCAGGGGGCCTCTATGGCTACACCTTC
>TRBV6-6|TRBJ1-6|TRBD1|-
CASRQFTGGWDSPLHF
TGTGCCAGCAGACAGTTTACAGGGGGCTGGGATTCACCCCTCCACTTT
>TRBV4-1|TRBJ1-4|TRBD1|-
CASSQFSGTGAGKLFF
TGCGCCAGCAGCCAGTTCTCCGGGACAGGGGCTGGAAAACTGTTTTTT
>TRBV3-1/TRBV3-2|TRBJ2-1|-|-
CASSQRPGGDEQFF
TGTGCCAGCAGCCAACGCCCCGGCGGCGATGAGCAGTTCTTC
>TRBV19|TRBJ1-1|TRBD1|-
CASSSLGQGARRTEAFF
TGTGCCAGTAGTAGCCTAGGACAGGGGGCCCGAAGGACTGAAGCTTTCTTT
>TRBV15|TRBJ2-5|-|-
CATSREPSSETQYF
TGTGCCACCAGCAGAGAGCCTAGCTCCGAGACCCAGTACTTC
>TRBV3-1/TRBV3-2|TRBJ2-5|-|once
CASSRDRGQETQYF
TGTGCCAGCAGCCGCGACCGGGGACAAGAGACCCAGTACTTC
>TRBV4-3|TRBJ2-1|TRBD2|-
CASSTLTSGGPYNEQFF
TGCGCCAGCAGCACCCTGACTAGCGGGGGGCCCTACAATGAGCAGTTCTTC
>TRBV19|TRBJ2-1|TRBD1|-
CASSISGQGREQFF
TGTGCCAGTAGTATATCGGGACAGGGGCGAGAGCAGTTCTTC
>TRBV11-3|TRBJ2-5|TRBD1|-
CASSRMTGGETQYF
TGTGCCAGCAGCCGTATGACAGGGGGAGAGACCCAGTACTTC
>TRBV4-2|TRBJ1-2|-|few
CASSQDEAAVFQVGYTF
TGTGCCAGCAGCCAAGACGAGGCGGCCGTATTTCAAGTAGGCTACACCTTC
>TRBV7-6|TRBJ2-7|TRBD1|-
CASSLVGTGYEQYF
TGTGCCAGCAGCTTAGTGGGGACAGGATACGAGCAGTACTTC
>TRBV11-2|TRBJ1-4|TRBD1|-
CASSHRGFGEKLFF
TGTGCCAGCAGCCACAGGGGATTCGGTGAAAAACTGTTTTTT
>TRBV5-1|TRBJ2-5|TRBD1|-
CASSLKPQQGANVETQYF
TGCGCCAGCAGCTTGAAGCCCCAACAGGGGGCCAACGTAGAGACCCAGTACTTC
>TRBV7-9|TRBJ2-3|-|-
CASSQIQLAYFTTDTQYF
TGTGCCAGCAGCCAAATTCAACTAGCCTATTTCACCACAGATACGCAGTATTTT
>TRBV6-2/TRBV6-3|TRBJ2-1|TRBD2|-
CASSTGGAGYNEQFF
TGTGCCAGCAGTACCGGGGGGGCCGGCTACAATGAGCAGTTCTTC
>TRBV19|TRBJ1-6|TRBD1|few
CASSAGQGANSPLHF
TGTGCCAGTAGTGCCGGACAGGGGGCCAATTCACCCCTCCACTTT
>TRBV4-3|TRBJ2-7|TRBD1|many
CASSQDPSTGGYEQYF
TGCGCCAGCAGCCAAGACCCATCTACAGGGGGATACGAGCAGTACTTC
>TRBV27|TRBJ2-7|-|-
CASSLSWRSYEQYF
TGTGCCAGCAGTTTATCGTGGCGGAGCTACGAGCAGTACTTC
>TRBV2|TRBJ2-1|TRBD2|-
CASLPSGRASSYNEQFF
TGTGCCAGCTTGCCTAGCGGGAGGGCTAGCTCCTACAATGAGCAGTTCTTC
>TRBV19|TRBJ2-7|TRBD2|-
CASSIASGPYEQYF
TGTGCCAGTAGTATCGCTAGCGGGCCCTACGAGCAGTACTTC
>TRBV9|TRBJ2-3|TRBD2|-
CASSIQAGGHADTQYF
TGTGCCAGCAGCATTCAAGCGGGGGGTCACGCAGATACGCAGTATTTT
>TRBV5-1|TRBJ2-7|TRBD2|few
CASSLVPSGGHEQYF
TGCGCCAGCAGCTTGGTACCTAGCGGGGGCCACGAGCAGTACTTC